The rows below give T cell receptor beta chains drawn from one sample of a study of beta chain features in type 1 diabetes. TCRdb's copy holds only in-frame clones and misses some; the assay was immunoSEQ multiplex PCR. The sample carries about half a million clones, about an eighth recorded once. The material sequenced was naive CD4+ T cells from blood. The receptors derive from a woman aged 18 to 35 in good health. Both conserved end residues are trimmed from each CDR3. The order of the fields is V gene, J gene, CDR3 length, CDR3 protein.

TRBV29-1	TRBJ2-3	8	SVSMGTQY
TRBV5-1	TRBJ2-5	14	ASSFGASGSQETQY
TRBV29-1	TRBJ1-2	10	SVVGQRYGYT
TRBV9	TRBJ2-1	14	ASSVGGSGAYNEQF
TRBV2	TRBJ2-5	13	ASSEAQGPEETQY
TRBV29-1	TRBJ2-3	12	SVVPLRYTDTQY
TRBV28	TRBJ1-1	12	ASSPRGRGTEAF
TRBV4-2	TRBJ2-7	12	ASSQYRAVDEQY
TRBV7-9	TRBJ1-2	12	ASSPKDRANGYT
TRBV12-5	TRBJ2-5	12	ASGRGSIQETQY
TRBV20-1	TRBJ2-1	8	SASAVGQF
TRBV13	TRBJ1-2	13	ASSLNAASDYGYT
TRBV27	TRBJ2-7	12	ASSLKDRGYEQY
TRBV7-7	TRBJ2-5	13	ASSLLGFGQETQY
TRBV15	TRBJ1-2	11	ATSRDPFGGYT
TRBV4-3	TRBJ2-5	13	ASSQALSVRETQY
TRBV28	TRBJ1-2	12	ASSLSRQVWGYT
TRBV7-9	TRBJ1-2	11	ASSLQGHYGYT
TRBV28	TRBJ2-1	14	ASSSPGHLSYNEQF
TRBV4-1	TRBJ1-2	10	ASSQDSGQYT
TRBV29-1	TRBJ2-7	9	SAVEGFEQY
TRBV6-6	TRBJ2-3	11	ASSYIQSDTQY
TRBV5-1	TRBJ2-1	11	ASSIENRDEQF
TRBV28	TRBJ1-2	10	ASSLLTSDYT